The T cell receptor beta chain under discussion was sequenced for a study of type 1 regulatory T cells. About the study: T-allo10 is a Tr1-enriched, alloantigen-specific CD4 T cell product made in vitro.

CDR1 SGHKS and CDR2 YYEKEE come from the germline V gene (reference sequence). The CDR3 sequence is 19 residues long. The V end lost 4 bases, the J end lost 0 bases, and 23 bases lay between the germline ends. TCRdb itself ran the reads through MiXCR, one entry per CDR3 protein. The data show approximately 21,000 distinct CDR3 sequences, with 40% to 55% seen just once and under 5% held by the top ten. This clonotype was detected only a few times. Antigen specificity is unknown. Specimen: cultured T cells, either the whole culture or a sorted T cell fraction (not recorded which). V is TRBV5-5 and J is TRBJ2-4; D might be TRBD1 (6 bases). The clonotype was recovered from a human donor in good health. The CDR3 DNA reads as TGTGCCAGCAGCGAAAGGGCTCCGGACAGTTTCCTAGCCAAAAACATTCAGTACTTC. Protein: CASSERAPDSFLAKNIQYF.